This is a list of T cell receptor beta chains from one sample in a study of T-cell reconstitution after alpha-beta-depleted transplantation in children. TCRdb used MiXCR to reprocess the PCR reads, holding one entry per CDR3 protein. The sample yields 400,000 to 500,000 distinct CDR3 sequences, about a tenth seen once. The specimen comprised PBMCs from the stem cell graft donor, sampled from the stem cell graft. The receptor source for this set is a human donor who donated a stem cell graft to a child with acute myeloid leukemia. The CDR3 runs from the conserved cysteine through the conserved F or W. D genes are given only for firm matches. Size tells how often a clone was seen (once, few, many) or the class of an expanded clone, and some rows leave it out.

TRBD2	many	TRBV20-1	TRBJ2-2	TGCAGTGTGACGACTAGCGAGGCCGGGGAGCTGTTTTTT	CSVTTSEAGELFF
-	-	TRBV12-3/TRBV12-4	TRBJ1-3	TGTGCCAGCAGTTTAAATACTCCCGGGAATGGAAACACCATATATTTT	CASSLNTPGNGNTIYF
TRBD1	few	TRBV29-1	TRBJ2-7	TGCAGCGTTGTTGGGTGGGACAGGGGACAGTACGAGCAGTACTTC	CSVVGWDRGQYEQYF
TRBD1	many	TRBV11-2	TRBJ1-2	TGTGCCAGCACCTCCACCCGACAGGGGATGAGGGTTGGTGGCTACACCTTC	CASTSTRQGMRVGGYTF
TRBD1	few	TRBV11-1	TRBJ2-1	TGTGCCAGCAGCCAGGGGGACGCCATCGAGGGTGAGCAGTTCTTC	CASSQGDAIEGEQFF
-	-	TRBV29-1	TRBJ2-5	TGCAGCGTTGGGGCAGCCACAATGAACCAAGAGACCCAGTACTTC	CSVGAATMNQETQYF
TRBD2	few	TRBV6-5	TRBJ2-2	TGTGCCAGCAGTCGCCCCTTAGCGGGAAACACCGGGGAGCTGTTTTTT	CASSRPLAGNTGELFF
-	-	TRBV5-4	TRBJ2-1	TGTGCCAGCAGCTTGGAGCTAGCGACCTCCAATGAGCAGTTCTTC	CASSLELATSNEQFF
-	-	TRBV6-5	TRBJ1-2	TGTGCCAGCAGTTTCCGGGACACCCCTAACTATGGCTACACCTTC	CASSFRDTPNYGYTF
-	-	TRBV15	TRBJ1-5	TGTGCCACCAGCAGAGATAGGGGTCCTCGGGATGGCAATCAGCCCCAGCATTTT	CATSRDRGPRDGNQPQHF
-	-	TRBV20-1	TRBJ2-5	TGCAGTGCTAAAGAGTTTCTAGCTGGGGAGACCCAGTACTTC	CSAKEFLAGETQYF
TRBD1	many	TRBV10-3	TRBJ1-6	TGTGCCATCAACCCGGGACAGAATAATTCACCCCTCCACTTT	CAINPGQNNSPLHF
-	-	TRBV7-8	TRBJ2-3	TGTGCCAGCAGCTCATGGGACTTCTTGAAGACTAGCACAGATACGCAGTATTTT	CASSSWDFLKTSTDTQYF
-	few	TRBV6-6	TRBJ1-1	TGTGCCAGCAGTGGGGCGTCCCTGAGGAACACTGAAGCTTTCTTT	CASSGASLRNTEAFF
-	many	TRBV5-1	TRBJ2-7	TGCGCCAGCAGCTCACAGCACTACGAGCAGTACTTC	CASSSQHYEQYF
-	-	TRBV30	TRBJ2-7	TGTGCCTGGAGTGTTTCCGTCCGCGAGCAGTACTTC	CAWSVSVREQYF
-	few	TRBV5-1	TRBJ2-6	TGCGCCAGCAGCTTGGACGCCCCCGACGGGTCTGGGGCCAACGTCCTGACTTTC	CASSLDAPDGSGANVLTF
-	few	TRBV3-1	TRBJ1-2	TGTGCCAGCGGTCACCGCGGGTATGGCTACACCTTC	CASGHRGYGYTF
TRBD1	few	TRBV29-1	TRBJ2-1	TGCAGCGCTCCAGGGGGAATCGCCAACAATGAGCAGTTCTTC	CSAPGGIANNEQFF
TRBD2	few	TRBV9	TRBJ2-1	TGTGCCAGCAACCCCTCGGCGGGAGTGGGTGAGCAGTTCTTC	CASNPSAGVGEQFF
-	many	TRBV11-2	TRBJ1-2	TGTGCCAGCAGCTTAGAACAGGGATATGGCTACACCTTC	CASSLEQGYGYTF
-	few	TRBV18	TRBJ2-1	TGTGCCAGCTCACCACCGGGGCCAGAAGCCGATGAGCAGTTCTTC	CASSPPGPEADEQFF
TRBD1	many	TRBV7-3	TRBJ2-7	TGTGCCAGCAGCTTGGGACAGGGGAACTACGAGCAGTACTTC	CASSLGQGNYEQYF
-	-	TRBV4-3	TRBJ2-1	TGCGCCAGCAGCCAGGGTGGAGGGGGGAATGAGCAGTTCTTC	CASSQGGGGNEQFF
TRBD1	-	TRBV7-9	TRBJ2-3	TGTGCCAGCGGATTAACCGGGACAGGGAACACAGATACGCAGTATTTT	CASGLTGTGNTDTQYF
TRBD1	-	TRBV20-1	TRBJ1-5	TGCAGTGCCAGGGGGGGGGGACCCCAGCATTTT	CSARGGGPQHF
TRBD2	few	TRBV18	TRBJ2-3	TGTGCCAGCTCAAGCGGGACCGAAGTGCCAGATACGCAGTATTTT	CASSSGTEVPDTQYF
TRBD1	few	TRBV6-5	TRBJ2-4	TGTGCCAGCAGTTTCAGGGGGATTGAGAACATTCAGTACTTC	CASSFRGIENIQYF
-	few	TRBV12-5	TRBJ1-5	TGTGCTAGTGGTCTCAGGGGTGATCAGCCCCAGCATTTT	CASGLRGDQPQHF
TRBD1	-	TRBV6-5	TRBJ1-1	TGTGCCAGCAGTTACTACAGGGGGCTGGAGAACACTGAAGCTTTCTTT	CASSYYRGLENTEAFF
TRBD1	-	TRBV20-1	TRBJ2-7	TGCAGTGCTAGAGGCCCGCCGGGACAGGGGGTATACGAGCAGTACTTC	CSARGPPGQGVYEQYF
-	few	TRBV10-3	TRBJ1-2	TGTGCCATCAGTGAGCCCGGCGACTATGGCTACACCTTC	CAISEPGDYGYTF
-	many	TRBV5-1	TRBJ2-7	TGCGCCAGCAGCTTGCGGGTGAGCTACGAGCAGTACTTC	CASSLRVSYEQYF
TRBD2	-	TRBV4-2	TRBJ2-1	TGTGCCAGCAGCCATCAAGAGTCCGCTAGCGGTACCTACAATGAGCAGTTCTTC	CASSHQESASGTYNEQFF
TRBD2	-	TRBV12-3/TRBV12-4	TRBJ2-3	TGTGCCAGCAGTGGGACTAGCGGGGACTATACGCAGTATTTT	CASSGTSGDYTQYF
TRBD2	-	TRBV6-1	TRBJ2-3	TGTGCCAGCAGTGAAGTGTGGGGACTAGTCGGCACAGATACGCAGTATTTT	CASSEVWGLVGTDTQYF
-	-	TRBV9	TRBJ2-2	TGTGCCAGCAGCGTAACGGGCGGGGAGCTGTTTTTT	CASSVTGGELFF
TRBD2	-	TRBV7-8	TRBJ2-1	TGTGCCAGCAGCTTAGCGTCGCGGGGGGCTTCCTACAATGAGCAGTTCTTC	CASSLASRGASYNEQFF
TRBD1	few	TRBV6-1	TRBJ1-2	TGTGCCAGCAGTGGAATAGGGTGGGGCAGGGGGACTGGCTACACCTTC	CASSGIGWGRGTGYTF
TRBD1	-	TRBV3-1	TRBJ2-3	TGTGCCAGCAGCCGACGGGACAGGGGAAGAGGAGATACGCAGTATTTT	CASSRRDRGRGDTQYF
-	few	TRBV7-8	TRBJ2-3	TGTGCCAGCAGCTTAGGGCGATTTGGACACGGCTTAGATACGCAGTATTTT	CASSLGRFGHGLDTQYF
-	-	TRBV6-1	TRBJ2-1	TGTGCCAGCAGCCGGAATGGGGGTAGGGAGCAGTTCTTC	CASSRNGGREQFF
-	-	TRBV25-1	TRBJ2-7	TGTGCCAGCTTCGCAGACGAGCAGTACTTC	CASFADEQYF
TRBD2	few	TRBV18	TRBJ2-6	TGTGCCAGCTCACCTCTACCCGAGGCAGCGGGAGTATCTGGGGCCAACGTCCTGACTTTC	CASSPLPEAAGVSGANVLTF
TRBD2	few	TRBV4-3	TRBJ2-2	TGCGCCAGCAGCCAAGTAATTTCCGGCGGGAGGGGCCTCACCGGGGAGCTGTTTTTT	CASSQVISGGRGLTGELFF
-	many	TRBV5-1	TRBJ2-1	TGCGCCAGCAGCTTGGGGGGCACGGGAGCTTCCTACAATGAGCAGTTCTTC	CASSLGGTGASYNEQFF
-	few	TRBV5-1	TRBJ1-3	TGCGCCAGCCAAGGGGGGCTGAGCTCTGGAAACACCATATATTTT	CASQGGLSSGNTIYF